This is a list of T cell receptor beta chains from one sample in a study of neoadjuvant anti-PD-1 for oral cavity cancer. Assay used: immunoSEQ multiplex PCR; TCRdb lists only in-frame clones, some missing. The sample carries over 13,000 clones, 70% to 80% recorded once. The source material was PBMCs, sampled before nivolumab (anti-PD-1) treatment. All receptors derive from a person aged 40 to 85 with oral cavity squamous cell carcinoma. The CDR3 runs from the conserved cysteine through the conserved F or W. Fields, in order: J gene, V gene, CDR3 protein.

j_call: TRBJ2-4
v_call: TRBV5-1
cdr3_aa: CASSDLDIQYF

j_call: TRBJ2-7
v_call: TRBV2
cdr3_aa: CASSPTGGIRYEQYF

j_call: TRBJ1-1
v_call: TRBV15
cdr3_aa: CATSRDGMSATEAFF

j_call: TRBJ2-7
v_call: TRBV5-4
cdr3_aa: CASSLGVSGISYEQYF

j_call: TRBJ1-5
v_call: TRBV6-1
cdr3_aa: CASTQWGVGNQPQHF

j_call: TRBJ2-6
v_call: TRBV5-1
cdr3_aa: CASSHEQGASGANVLTF

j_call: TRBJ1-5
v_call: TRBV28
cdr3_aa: CASSPQGTNQPQHF

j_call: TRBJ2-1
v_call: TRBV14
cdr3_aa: CASSQVGDRAFF

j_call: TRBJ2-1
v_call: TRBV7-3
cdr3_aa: CASSLLPGRNEQFF

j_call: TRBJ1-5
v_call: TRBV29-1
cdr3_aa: CSAGTGVNQPQHF

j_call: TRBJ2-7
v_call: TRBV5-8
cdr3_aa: CASSSAAGTSGDYEQYF

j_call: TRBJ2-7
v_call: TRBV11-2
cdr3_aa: CASSWDGSYEQYF

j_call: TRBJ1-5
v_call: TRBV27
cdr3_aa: CASSLQQGRQPQHF

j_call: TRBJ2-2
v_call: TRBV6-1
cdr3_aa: CASSEVPTGELFF

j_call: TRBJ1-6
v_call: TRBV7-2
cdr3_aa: CASSLAGAAVGGSPLHF

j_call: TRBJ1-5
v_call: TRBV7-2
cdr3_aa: CASSPVGRGSQPQHF

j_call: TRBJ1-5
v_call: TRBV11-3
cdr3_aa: CASIEDRALRYSNQPQHF

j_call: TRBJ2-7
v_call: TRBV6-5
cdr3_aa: CASSRGSGGYEQYF

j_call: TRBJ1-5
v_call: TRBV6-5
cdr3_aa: CASSPGTGFNQPQHF

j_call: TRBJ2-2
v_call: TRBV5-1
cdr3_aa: CASSLDFANTGELFF

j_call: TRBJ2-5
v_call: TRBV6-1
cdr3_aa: CASSALGQGVTQYF

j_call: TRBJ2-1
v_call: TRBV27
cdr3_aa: CASSLAGGPNNEQFF

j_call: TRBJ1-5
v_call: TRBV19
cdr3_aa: CASSMRVSNQPQHF

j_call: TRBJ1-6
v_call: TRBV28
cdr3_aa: CASSLGASMGHNNSPLHF

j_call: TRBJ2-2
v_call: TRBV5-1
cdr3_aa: CASSSLIRQANTGELFF

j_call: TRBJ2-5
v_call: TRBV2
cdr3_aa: CASTRGETQYF

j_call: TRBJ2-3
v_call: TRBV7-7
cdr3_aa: CASSRGGLSSTDTQYF

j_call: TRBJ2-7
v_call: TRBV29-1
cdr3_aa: CSVVASGRQEEQYF

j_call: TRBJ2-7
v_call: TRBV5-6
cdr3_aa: CASSLAGLAGVLGEQYF

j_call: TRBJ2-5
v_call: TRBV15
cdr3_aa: CATSWKGQETQYF

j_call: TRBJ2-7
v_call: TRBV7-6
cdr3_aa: CASSPPGDLAYEQYF

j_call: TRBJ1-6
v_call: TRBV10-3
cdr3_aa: CAPGARPLHF

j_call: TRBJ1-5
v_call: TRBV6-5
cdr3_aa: CASSYSKGAPQHF

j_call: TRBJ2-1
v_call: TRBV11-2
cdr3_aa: CASSLQELALSYNEQFF

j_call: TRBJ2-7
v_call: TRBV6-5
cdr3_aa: CASRYRDRAHEQYF

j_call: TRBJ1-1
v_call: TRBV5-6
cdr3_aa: CASSLAGAGTEAFF

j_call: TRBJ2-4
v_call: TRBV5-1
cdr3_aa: CASSLRGQTAKNIQYF

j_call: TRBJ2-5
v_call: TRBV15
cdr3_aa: CATSRDRGRGQETQYF

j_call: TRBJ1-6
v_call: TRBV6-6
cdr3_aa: CASSSPGTGDSPLHF

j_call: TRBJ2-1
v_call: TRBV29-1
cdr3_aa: CSVEKLNEQFF

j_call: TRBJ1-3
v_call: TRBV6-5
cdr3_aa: CASSYDPDSGNTIYF

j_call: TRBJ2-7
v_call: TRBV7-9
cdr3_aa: CASSLPGPSYEQYF

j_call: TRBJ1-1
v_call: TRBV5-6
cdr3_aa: CASSPRQGSEAFF

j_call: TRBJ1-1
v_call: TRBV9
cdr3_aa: CASSAGQGTTEAFF

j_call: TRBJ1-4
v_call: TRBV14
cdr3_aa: CASSTGPKLFF

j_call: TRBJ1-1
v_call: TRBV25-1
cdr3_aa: CASSEKGGWTEAFF

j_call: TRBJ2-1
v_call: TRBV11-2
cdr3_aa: CASSSRDRDYNEQFF

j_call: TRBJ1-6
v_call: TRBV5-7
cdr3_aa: CASRLTPRGYRSPLHF

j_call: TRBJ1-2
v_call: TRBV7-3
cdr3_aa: CASSPQAGPYGYTF

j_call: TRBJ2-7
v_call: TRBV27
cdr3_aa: CASRVGQGSYEQYF

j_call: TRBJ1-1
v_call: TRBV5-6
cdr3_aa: CASSFRGALNTEAFF

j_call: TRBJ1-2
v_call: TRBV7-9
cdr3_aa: CASSLTRDTENYGYTF

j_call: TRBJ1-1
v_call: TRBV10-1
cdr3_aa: CASSDSGRRNTEAFF

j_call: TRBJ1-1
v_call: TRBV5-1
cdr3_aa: CASSLAPRAVGVTEAFF

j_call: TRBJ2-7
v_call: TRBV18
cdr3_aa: CASSPSGGADEQYF

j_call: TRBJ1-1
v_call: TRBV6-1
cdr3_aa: CASSEVRSGTGGAFF

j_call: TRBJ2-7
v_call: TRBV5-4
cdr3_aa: CASSFGTSGSYEQYF